A selection of T cell receptor beta chains follows, all from one sample in a study of T cells in Graves' hyperthyroidism and ophthalmopathy. TCRdb independently ran MiXCR on the multiplex PCR reads; one entry per CDR3 protein. The sample has some 720,000 distinct CDR3 sequences; over 15% are singletons. Sequencing used blood. Receptor source: a young man with Graves' hyperthyroidism. The CDR3 runs from the conserved cysteine through the conserved F or W. D genes are given only for firm matches. Size values are once, few and many counts, or a class for expanded clones, and some rows have none.

TRBJ2-1 | TRBD2 | TRBV12-3/TRBV12-4 | NA | CASSAGGGERHEQFF | TGTGCCAGCAGTGCCGGGGGGGGCGAACGTCATGAGCAGTTCTTC
TRBJ2-7 | NA | TRBV6-2/TRBV6-3 | many | CASTETETYEQYF | TGTGCCAGCACCGAGACTGAAACCTACGAGCAGTACTTC
TRBJ2-6 | NA | TRBV7-3 | many | CASSPESSGANVLTF | TGTGCCAGCAGCCCTGAGAGCTCTGGGGCCAACGTCCTGACTTTC
TRBJ2-3 | NA | TRBV5-5 | few | CASSLWGDTQYF | TGTGCCAGCAGCTTATGGGGGGATACGCAGTATTTT
TRBJ2-7 | TRBD2 | TRBV6-1 | many | CASSPRDGRDEQYF | TGTGCCAGCAGTCCCCGGGATGGGAGGGACGAGCAGTACTTC
TRBJ1-1 | NA | TRBV29-1 | few | CSVGYRAMNTEAFF | TGCAGCGTTGGATACAGGGCAATGAACACTGAAGCTTTCTTT
TRBJ2-7 | NA | TRBV28 | many | CASSSNPGRGEQYF | TGTGCCAGCAGTTCCAACCCGGGACGCGGGGAGCAGTACTTC
TRBJ1-1 | NA | TRBV2 | many | CASSDDGDPEAFF | TGTGCCAGCAGCGACGACGGAGATCCTGAAGCTTTCTTT
TRBJ2-1 | TRBD2 | TRBV14 | many | CASSQAVAGDQFF | TGTGCCAGCAGCCAAGCTGTAGCGGGAGACCAGTTCTTC
TRBJ2-1 | TRBD2 | TRBV7-6 | NA | CASSLSGLAGGTYNEQFF | TGTGCCAGCAGCTTATCGGGACTAGCGGGGGGTACCTACAATGAGCAGTTCTTC
TRBJ2-1 | TRBD1 | TRBV30 | NA | CAWSVSDRGEFF | TGTGCCTGGAGTGTATCGGACAGGGGGGAGTTCTTC
TRBJ2-7 | TRBD1 | TRBV27 | NA | CASSLSWGQGEQYF | TGTGCCAGCAGTTTAAGTTGGGGACAGGGCGAGCAGTACTTC
TRBJ1-1 | NA | TRBV20-1 | few | CSASGGKAFF | TGCAGTGCTTCCGGGGGAAAAGCTTTCTTT
TRBJ2-7 | NA | TRBV19 | few | CASSIDPAGEQYF | TGTGCCAGTAGTATAGACCCCGCGGGAGAGCAGTACTTC
TRBJ1-2 | NA | TRBV28 | NA | CVSSSGSYGYTF | TGTGTCAGCAGTTCCGGTTCCTATGGCTACACCTTC
TRBJ2-1 | TRBD1 | TRBV2 | NA | CASSKLQGPNEQFF | TGTGCCAGCAGTAAGTTACAGGGGCCCAATGAGCAGTTCTTC
TRBJ2-3 | NA | TRBV7-2 | many | CASSFGQGIDTQYF | TGTGCCAGCAGCTTTGGGCAGGGTATAGATACGCAGTATTTT
TRBJ1-2 | NA | TRBV5-8 | many | CASSLAGQTAHGYTF | TGTGCCAGCAGCTTGGCCGGGCAGACAGCTCACGGCTACACCTTC
TRBJ1-2 | NA | TRBV5-8 | NA | CASSPLWRSTNYGYTF | TGTGCCAGCAGCCCCCTATGGCGATCAACTAACTATGGCTACACCTTC
TRBJ1-2 | TRBD1 | TRBV7-9 | many | CASSLAWTGLDGYTF | TGTGCCAGCAGCTTAGCGTGGACAGGTCTGGATGGCTACACCTTC
TRBJ2-2 | TRBD2 | TRBV30 | NA | CAWSRGGYTGELLF | TGTGCCTGGTCCCGGGGGGGGTACACCGGGGAGCTGCTTTTT
TRBJ2-4 | NA | TRBV20-1 | few | CSATSLRGVKNIQYF | TGCAGTGCCACCAGCTTGAGGGGTGTCAAAAACATTCAGTACTTC
TRBJ1-1 | TRBD1 | TRBV28 | few | CASSYPGQGIGGAFF | TGTGCCAGCAGTTATCCGGGACAGGGTATAGGTGGAGCTTTCTTT
TRBJ2-3 | TRBD1 | TRBV5-1 | many | CASSSTGGSDTQYF | TGCGCCAGCAGCTCGACAGGGGGGTCGGATACGCAGTATTTT
TRBJ2-7 | NA | TRBV27 | NA | CASRLAPGGPDEQYF | TGTGCCAGCAGGCTCGCTCCGGGGGGCCCGGACGAGCAGTACTTC
TRBJ2-7 | TRBD1 | TRBV20-1 | NA | CSARVPGQGDYEQYF | TGCAGTGCGAGGGTCCCGGGACAGGGGGACTACGAGCAGTACTTC
TRBJ1-1 | TRBD1 | TRBV7-9 | NA | CASSNCRGSGCTEAFF | TGTGCCAGCAGCAATTGCAGGGGGAGTGGTTGCACTGAAGCTTTCTTT